This T cell receptor beta chain was captured in a study of long-term antiretroviral therapy in people with HIV. Across the whole study: The earliest samples came about a decade before the 2015 immediate-ART recommendation. Study results and caveats: Relative to control repertoires, HIV repertoires exhibited narrower CDR3 length ranges. Diversity rose after ART but stayed below transplant donor controls.

A single count supports this clone. What it recognizes is unknown. The V end was cut by 5 bases, the J end by 2 bases, with 9 bases between. Germline assignment: CDR1 KGHSH and CDR2 LQKENI. This CDR3 region has 13 residues. immunoSEQ v3.0 was run at survey level. Assay used: immunoSEQ multiplex PCR; TCRdb lists only in-frame clones, some missing. The table has around 21,000 clones, under 90% seen once. The input for sequencing was unsorted PBMCs, taken 0.1 years before starting antiretroviral therapy. This clonotype was sampled from a middle-aged man with HIV. This chain connects TRBV18 to TRBJ2-5; D unresolved. The CDR3 nucleotides are TGTGCCAGCTCAGACACCGTACAAGAGACCCAGTACTTC. Translated: CASSDTVQETQYF.